The rows below give T cell receptor beta chains drawn from one sample of a study of blood T cell repertoires in COVID-19. The repertoire was sequenced with immunoSEQ multiplex PCR; TCRdb's copy has only in-frame clones and lacks some. The table lists a few hundred thousand clones, roughly 80% of them singletons. Specimen: peripheral blood. The receptors shown here come from a woman in her 50s with active or convalescent COVID-19. Each CDR3 is given with its conserved first and last residue. D genes are given only for firm matches. The listing skips clone size in some rows; elsewhere it reads once, few, many or a size class.

clone_size	d_call	v_call	j_call	cdr3_aa	cdr3_nt
-	-	TRBV10-3	TRBJ1-4	CAISESTVGSEKLFF	TGTGCCATCAGTGAGTCAACAGTCGGAAGTGAAAAACTGTTTTTT
-	-	TRBV6-2/TRBV6-3	TRBJ1-6	CASSLTRAFNSPLHF	TGTGCCAGCAGTCTCACGCGGGCCTTTAATTCACCCCTCCACTTT
-	TRBD2	TRBV7-9	TRBJ2-3	CASSALAGVRDTQYF	TGTGCCAGCAGCGCACTAGCGGGAGTTAGAGATACGCAGTATTTT
-	TRBD2	TRBV24-1	TRBJ2-1	CATSAGGGSYNEQFF	TGTGCCACCAGTGCGGGGGGAGGGTCATACAATGAGCAGTTCTTC
-	-	TRBV6-6	TRBJ1-2	CASSYYGDGYTF	TGTGCCAGCAGTTACTACGGGGATGGCTACACCTTC
-	-	TRBV19	TRBJ2-3	CASSYTALASSTDTQYF	TGTGCCAGTAGTTATACCGCCCTAGCGTCTAGCACAGATACGCAGTATTTT
-	TRBD1	TRBV27	TRBJ1-5	CASSVNRGSNQPQHF	TGTGCCAGCAGTGTGAACAGGGGGAGCAATCAGCCCCAGCATTTT
-	-	TRBV6-5	TRBJ2-5	CASSRVYQETQYF	TGTGCCAGCAGTAGAGTGTACCAAGAGACCCAGTACTTC
-	TRBD2	TRBV7-9	TRBJ2-3	CASSGTLGLAGADTQYF	TGTGCCAGCAGCGGAACACTAGGACTAGCGGGAGCAGATACGCAGTATTTT
-	TRBD2	TRBV20-1	TRBJ2-1	CSASWGTSINEQFF	TGCAGTGCCAGTTGGGGGACTAGCATCAATGAGCAGTTCTTC
-	-	TRBV7-2	TRBJ2-1	CASSLLVESTYNEQFF	TGTGCCAGCAGCTTATTGGTAGAAAGCACCTACAATGAGCAGTTCTTC
-	-	TRBV5-8	TRBJ1-4	CASSPVGDHREKLFF	TGTGCCAGCAGCCCCGTTGGGGATCACAGGGAAAAACTGTTTTTT
-	TRBD1	TRBV24-1	TRBJ1-3	CATSPPPRDRGGGNTIYF	TGTGCCACCAGTCCACCCCCCCGGGACAGGGGCGGGGGAAACACCATATATTTT
once	-	TRBV7-9	TRBJ2-7	CASSPGTSLSYEQYF	TGTGCCAGCAGCCCCGGGACAAGTCTCTCCTACGAGCAGTACTTC
-	-	TRBV6-5	TRBJ2-7	CASSPARARYEQYF	TGTGCCAGCAGCCCAGCGCGAGCCCGCTACGAGCAGTACTTC
-	-	TRBV5-1	TRBJ2-1	CASSLDSPGRINEQFF	TGCGCCAGCAGCTTGGATAGTCCAGGGAGGATCAATGAGCAGTTCTTC
-	-	TRBV12-5	TRBJ2-7	CASGLVLNSPYEQYF	TGTGCTAGTGGTTTGGTACTTAACAGTCCCTACGAGCAGTACTTC
-	TRBD2	TRBV9	TRBJ2-1	CASSPSRGGNSYNEQFF	TGTGCCAGCAGCCCATCTCGGGGGGGAAACTCCTACAATGAGCAGTTCTTC
-	-	TRBV6-5	TRBJ1-3	CASSKAGSGNTIYF	TGTGCCAGCAGCAAAGCGGGCTCTGGAAACACCATATATTTT
-	TRBD2	TRBV28	TRBJ2-7	CASSSYGRVAYEQYF	TGTGCCAGCAGTTCCTACGGGAGGGTCGCCTACGAGCAGTACTTC
-	-	TRBV7-2	TRBJ1-5	CASSLKGVGPQHF	TGTGCCAGCAGCCTTAAGGGGGTGGGGCCCCAGCATTTT
-	-	TRBV20-1	TRBJ2-7	CSARDWTAQYF	TGCAGTGCTAGAGATTGGACAGCCCAGTACTTC
-	-	TRBV10-3	TRBJ1-5	CAISEGPTSNQPQHF	TGTGCCATCAGTGAGGGGCCGACGAGCAATCAGCCCCAGCATTTT
few	TRBD1	TRBV5-1	TRBJ1-2	CASSQGTRDSSNYGYTF	TGCGCCAGCAGCCAAGGTACCCGGGACAGTTCTAACTATGGCTACACCTTC
-	-	TRBV5-6	TRBJ2-1	CASSLGLASPRIF	TGTGCCAGCAGCTTGGGGCTAGCGAGCCCAAGGATCTTC
-	TRBD2	TRBV5-1	TRBJ2-1	CASSREGQNNEQFF	TGCGCCAGCAGCCGGGAGGGCCAGAACAATGAGCAGTTCTTC
-	TRBD2	TRBV11-1	TRBJ2-1	CASSFLASGSLNEQFF	TGTGCCAGCAGCTTTTTGGCTAGCGGGAGTTTGAATGAGCAGTTCTTC
-	-	TRBV11-2	TRBJ1-3	CASSPAGSSGNTIYF	TGTGCCAGCAGCCCAGCAGGCAGCTCTGGAAACACCATATATTTT
-	-	TRBV11-2	TRBJ2-2	CASSLRDTNTGELFF	TGTGCCAGCAGCCTCCGGGACACGAACACCGGGGAGCTGTTTTTT
-	TRBD1	TRBV7-9	TRBJ1-2	CASSQGEVRGYTF	TGTGCCAGCAGTCAGGGGGAAGTTAGAGGCTACACCTTC
-	-	TRBV7-9	TRBJ2-5	CASSAQGRRETQYF	TGTGCCAGCAGCGCACAGGGTAGGAGAGAGACCCAGTACTTC
-	TRBD1	TRBV5-1	TRBJ1-1	CASNLTGTGSTEAFF	TGCGCCAGCAATTTAACCGGGACAGGGAGCACTGAAGCTTTCTTT
-	TRBD2	TRBV18	TRBJ2-3	CASSPGLTSGTQYF	TGTGCCAGCTCACCGGGATTGACTAGCGGTACGCAGTATTTT
-	TRBD1	TRBV28	TRBJ2-6	CASSPRDRGSGANVLTF	TGTGCCAGCAGTCCCCGGGACAGGGGGTCTGGGGCCAACGTCCTGACTTTC
-	-	TRBV7-2	TRBJ2-1	CASSFGGKYNEQFF	TGTGCCAGCAGCTTCGGCGGGAAATACAATGAGCAGTTCTTC
-	TRBD2	TRBV7-2	TRBJ2-5	CASSSIAGVRETQYF	TGTGCCAGCAGCTCAATAGCGGGAGTGCGGGAGACCCAGTACTTC
-	-	TRBV28	TRBJ1-1	CASSLYKNTEAFF	TGTGCCAGCAGTTTATACAAGAACACTGAAGCTTTCTTT
-	-	TRBV7-9	TRBJ2-1	CASSSDAGAWGNEQFF	TGTGCCAGCAGCTCGGACGCGGGGGCCTGGGGCAATGAGCAGTTCTTC
-	TRBD2	TRBV6-5	TRBJ2-1	CASSYGGTSGRNEQFF	TGTGCCAGCAGTTACGGGGGGACTAGCGGGAGGAATGAGCAGTTCTTC
-	TRBD1	TRBV2	TRBJ2-6	CASRPTGVSSGANVLTF	TGTGCCAGCAGGCCGACAGGGGTTAGCTCTGGGGCCAACGTCCTGACTTTC
-	TRBD2	TRBV19	TRBJ2-2	CASSSPGTRGAGELFF	TGTGCCAGTAGTTCCCCGGGGACTAGGGGGGCCGGGGAGCTGTTTTTT
-	-	TRBV14	TRBJ1-5	CASSQGTNQPQHF	TGTGCCAGCAGCCAAGGGACAAATCAGCCCCAGCATTTT
-	-	TRBV5-1	TRBJ2-7	CASSMGQIINPYEQYF	TGCGCCAGCAGCATGGGACAAATCATCAACCCCTACGAGCAGTACTTC
-	TRBD1	TRBV11-2	TRBJ2-7	CASSLWGTGGSEQYF	TGTGCCAGCAGCTTATGGGGGACAGGGGGCTCCGAGCAGTACTTC
-	TRBD2	TRBV18	TRBJ2-3	CASSRTSGKASTDTQYF	TGTGCCAGCTCCAGGACTAGCGGGAAAGCTAGCACAGATACGCAGTATTTT
-	TRBD1	TRBV30	TRBJ2-3	CAWSTGGSTDTQYF	TGTGCCTGGTCGACAGGGGGTAGCACAGATACGCAGTATTTT
-	-	TRBV29-1	TRBJ2-5	CSVEAGGQYF	TGCAGCGTTGAAGCGGGCGGGCAGTACTTC
-	-	TRBV18	TRBJ1-1	CASSHRREYTEAFF	TGTGCCAGCTCTCACCGGAGGGAGTACACTGAAGCTTTCTTT
-	TRBD2	TRBV7-2	TRBJ2-1	CASTVTVAGAYNEQFF	TGTGCCAGCACCGTAACCGTAGCGGGCGCCTACAATGAGCAGTTCTTC
-	-	TRBV6-5	TRBJ2-3	CASTPGLPPQYF	TGTGCCAGCACCCCGGGACTCCCGCCGCAGTATTTT
-	TRBD1	TRBV12-3/TRBV12-4	TRBJ2-7	CASRQGATYEQYF	TGTGCCAGCAGACAGGGGGCTACCTACGAGCAGTACTTC
-	-	TRBV14	TRBJ2-7	CASSPLAGLYFEQYF	TGTGCCAGCAGTCCGCTCGCCGGACTTTATTTCGAGCAGTACTTC
few	-	TRBV30	TRBJ1-1	CAWLTNTNTEAFF	TGTGCCTGGCTTACAAACACGAACACTGAAGCTTTCTTT
-	TRBD1	TRBV2	TRBJ1-2	CASSEDRGGYTF	TGTGCCAGCAGTGAGGACAGGGGTGGCTACACCTTC
once	TRBD2	TRBV11-2	TRBJ2-7	CASSLVPSGRTYEQYF	TGTGCCAGCAGCTTAGTTCCTAGCGGGAGGACCTACGAGCAGTACTTC